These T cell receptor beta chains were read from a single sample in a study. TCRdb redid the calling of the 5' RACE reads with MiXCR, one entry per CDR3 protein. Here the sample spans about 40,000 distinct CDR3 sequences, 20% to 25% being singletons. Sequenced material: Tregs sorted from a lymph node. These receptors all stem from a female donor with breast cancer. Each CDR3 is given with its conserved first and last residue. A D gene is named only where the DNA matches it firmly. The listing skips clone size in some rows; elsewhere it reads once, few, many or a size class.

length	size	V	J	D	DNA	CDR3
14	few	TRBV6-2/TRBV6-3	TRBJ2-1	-	TGTGCCAGCAGTTATAGTTTCGGGTTGAATGAGCAGTTCTTC	CASSYSFGLNEQFF
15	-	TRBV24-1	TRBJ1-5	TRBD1	TGTGCCACCAGCAGGGGACAGGGGAGCAATCAGCCCCAGCATTTT	CATSRGQGSNQPQHF
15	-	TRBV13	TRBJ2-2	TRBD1	TGTGCCAGCAGCTTAGATTACAGGGGAGACGGGGAGCTGTTTTTT	CASSLDYRGDGELFF
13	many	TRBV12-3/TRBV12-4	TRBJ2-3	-	TGTGCCAGCAGTTTGCGGGGATCAGATACGCAGTATTTT	CASSLRGSDTQYF
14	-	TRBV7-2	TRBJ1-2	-	TGTGCCAGCAACCAATCGGCGGGGGTCTATGGCTACACCTTC	CASNQSAGVYGYTF
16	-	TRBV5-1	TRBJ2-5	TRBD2	TGCGCCAGCAGCCCGATCGGGACTAGCGATCAAGAGACCCAGTACTTC	CASSPIGTSDQETQYF
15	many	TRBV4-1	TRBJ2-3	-	TGCGCCAGCAGCCGAGACGGAACTAGCACAGATACGCAGTATTTT	CASSRDGTSTDTQYF
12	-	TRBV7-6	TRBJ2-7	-	TGTGCCAGCAGCATAAACAGGGTCGAGCAGTACTTC	CASSINRVEQYF
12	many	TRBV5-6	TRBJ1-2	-	TGTGCCAGCACGGCCGGAAACTATGGCTACACCTTC	CASTAGNYGYTF
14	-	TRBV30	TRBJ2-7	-	TGTGCCTGGAGTGTGAAGTGGGGGCTCTACGAGCAGTACTTC	CAWSVKWGLYEQYF
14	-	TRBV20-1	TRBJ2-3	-	TGCAGTGCCATTACAATTAGCGACACAGATACGCAGTATTTT	CSAITISDTDTQYF
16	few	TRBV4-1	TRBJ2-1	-	TGCGCCAGCAGCCAACGGATCGGGGGCGCCGACAATGAGCAGTTCTTC	CASSQRIGGADNEQFF
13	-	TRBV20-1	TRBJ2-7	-	TGCAGTGCTACCGGGACGGACTCCTACGAGCAGTACTTC	CSATGTDSYEQYF
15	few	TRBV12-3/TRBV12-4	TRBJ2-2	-	TGTGCCAGCAGTTTTTCACAGGTCCTCGCCGGGGAGCTGTTTTTT	CASSFSQVLAGELFF
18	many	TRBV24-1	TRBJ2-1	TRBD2	TGTGCCACCAGTGACCCGGGACTAGCGGGAGGCTCCTACAATGAGCAGTTCTTC	CATSDPGLAGGSYNEQFF
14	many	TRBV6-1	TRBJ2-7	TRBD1	TGTGCCAGCAGTCGAGGACAGGGAGAAGACGAGCAGTACTTC	CASSRGQGEDEQYF
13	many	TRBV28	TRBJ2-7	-	TGTGCCAGCACCCTAGGGAGCTCCTACGAGCAGTACTTC	CASTLGSSYEQYF
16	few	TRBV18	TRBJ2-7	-	TGTGCCAGCTCACCTCGACCGGGAACCACAGACTACGAGCAGTACTTC	CASSPRPGTTDYEQYF
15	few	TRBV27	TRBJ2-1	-	TGTGCCAGCAGTCCCCTGCCAGGGGCATTGAATGAGCAGTTCTTC	CASSPLPGALNEQFF
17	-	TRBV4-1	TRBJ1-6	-	TGCGCCAGCAGCCAAGAGGACCGTAGCTCCTATAATTCACCCCTCCACTTT	CASSQEDRSSYNSPLHF
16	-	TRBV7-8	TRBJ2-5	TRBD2	TGTGCCAGCAGCTTTCTTGTTCCGGGAGGGCAAGAGGCCCAGTACTTC	CASSFLVPGGQEAQYF
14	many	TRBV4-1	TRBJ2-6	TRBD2	TGCGCCAGCAGCCAAGATCGGGGGGTGGACGTCCTGACTTTC	CASSQDRGVDVLTF
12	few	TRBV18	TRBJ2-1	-	TGTGCCAGCTCACTATACTTAAATGAGCAGTTCTTC	CASSLYLNEQFF
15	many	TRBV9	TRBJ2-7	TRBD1	TGTGCCAGCAGCCCAGGGACAGTGTCTACCTACGAGCAGTACTTC	CASSPGTVSTYEQYF
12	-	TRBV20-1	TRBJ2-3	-	TGCAGTGCTCTGGACAGCACAGATACGCAGTATTTT	CSALDSTDTQYF
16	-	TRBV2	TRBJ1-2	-	TGTGCCAGCGGTGACGGGCAGGCGACCTCGATCTATGGCTACACCTTC	CASGDGQATSIYGYTF
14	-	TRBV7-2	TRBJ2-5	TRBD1	TGTGCCAGCAGCACTTGGACAGGGAGGGAGACCCAGTACTTC	CASSTWTGRETQYF
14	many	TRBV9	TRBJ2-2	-	TGTGCCAGCAGCGTAGGAGGAAGCATCGGGGAGCTGTTTTTT	CASSVGGSIGELFF
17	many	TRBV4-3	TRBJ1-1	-	TGCGCCAGCAGCCAAGATGGGCAAAGATACATGAACACTGAAGCTTTCTTT	CASSQDGQRYMNTEAFF
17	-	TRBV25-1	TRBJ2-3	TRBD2	TGTGCCAGCAGTGAAATATCTCGGGGGGAAAGCACAGATACGCAGTATTTT	CASSEISRGESTDTQYF
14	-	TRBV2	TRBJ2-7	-	TGTGCCAGCAGTGATGTCGAGGGGGCCTACGAGCAGTACTTC	CASSDVEGAYEQYF
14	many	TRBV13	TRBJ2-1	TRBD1	TGTGCCAGCAGCTCCCGGGACAGGGCCAATGAGCAGTTCTTC	CASSSRDRANEQFF
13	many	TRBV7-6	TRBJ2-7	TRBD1	TGTGCCAGCAGCTCGGGGACAGCTCGCGAGCAGTACTTC	CASSSGTAREQYF
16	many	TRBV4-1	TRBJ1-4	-	TGCGCCAGCAGCCAAGGCAACAGGGTAGGGAATGAAAAACTGTTTTTT	CASSQGNRVGNEKLFF
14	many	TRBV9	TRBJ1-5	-	TGTGCCAGCAGCGTAGGAGTGGGGGACCAGCCCCAGCATTTT	CASSVGVGDQPQHF
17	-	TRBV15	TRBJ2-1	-	TGTGCCACCAGCAGAGTCGCTAGCGACTTGTTGTTGGGTGAGCAGTTCTTC	CATSRVASDLLLGEQFF
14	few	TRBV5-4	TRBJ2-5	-	TGTGCCAGCAGCTTGTATTCTAACCAAGAGACCCAGTACTTC	CASSLYSNQETQYF
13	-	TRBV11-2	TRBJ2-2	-	TGTGCCAGCAGCTTAGAGCCCTCCGGGGAGCTGTTTTTT	CASSLEPSGELFF
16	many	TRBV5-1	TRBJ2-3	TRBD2	TGCGCCAGCAGCCCGCCGGGACTAGCGGGAGGAGATACGCAGTATTTT	CASSPPGLAGGDTQYF
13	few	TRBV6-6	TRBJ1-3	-	TGTGCCAGCAGACCCCGGGGGGGGGACACCATATATTTT	CASRPRGGDTIYF
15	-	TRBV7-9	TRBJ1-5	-	TGTGCCAGCAGCAGCACTGATGACAGCAAGCAGCCCCAGCATTTT	CASSSTDDSKQPQHF
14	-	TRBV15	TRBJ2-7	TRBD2	TGTGCCACCAGCAGAGGTAGCGGGACCTACGAGCAGTACTTC	CATSRGSGTYEQYF